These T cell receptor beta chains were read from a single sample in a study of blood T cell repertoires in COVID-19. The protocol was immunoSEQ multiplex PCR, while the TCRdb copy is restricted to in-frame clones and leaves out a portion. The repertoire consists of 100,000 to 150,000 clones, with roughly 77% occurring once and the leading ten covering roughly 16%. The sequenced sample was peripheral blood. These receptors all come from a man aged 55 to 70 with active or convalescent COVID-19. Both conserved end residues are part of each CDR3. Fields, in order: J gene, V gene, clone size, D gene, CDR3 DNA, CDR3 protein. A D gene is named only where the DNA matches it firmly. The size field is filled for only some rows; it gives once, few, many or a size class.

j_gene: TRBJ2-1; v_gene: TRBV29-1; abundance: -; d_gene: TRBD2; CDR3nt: TGCAGCGTCGTCATTCCCAGCGGGAGTAACTACAATGAGCAGTTCTTC; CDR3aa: CSVVIPSGSNYNEQFF
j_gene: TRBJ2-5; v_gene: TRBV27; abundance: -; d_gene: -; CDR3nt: TGTGCCAGCAGTTTATGGGGGGACAGCCAAGAGACCCAGTACTTC; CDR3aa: CASSLWGDSQETQYF
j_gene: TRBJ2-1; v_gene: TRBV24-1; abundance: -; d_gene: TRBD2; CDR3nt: TGTGCCACCAGTGCCTTTCCCCCGGGACTAGCGGGCGGGGATGAGCAGTTCTTC; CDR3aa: CATSAFPPGLAGGDEQFF
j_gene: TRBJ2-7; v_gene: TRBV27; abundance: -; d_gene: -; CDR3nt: TGTGCCAGCAGTTTTAGGAGTGATGCGGGGGAGCAGTACTTC; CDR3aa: CASSFRSDAGEQYF
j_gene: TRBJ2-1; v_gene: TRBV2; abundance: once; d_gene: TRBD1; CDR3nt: TGTGCCAGCATTCCCCCGGGACAGAGGTCCAATGAGCAGTTCTTC; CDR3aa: CASIPPGQRSNEQFF
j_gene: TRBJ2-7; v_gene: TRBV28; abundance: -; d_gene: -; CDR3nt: TGTGCCAGCCAGGGTTTTACACACGAGCAGTACTTC; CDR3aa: CASQGFTHEQYF
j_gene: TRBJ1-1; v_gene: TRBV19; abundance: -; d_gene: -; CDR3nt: TGTGCCAGTAGTTTGGGGGGGCGATTGAACACTGAAGCTTTCTTT; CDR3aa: CASSLGGRLNTEAFF
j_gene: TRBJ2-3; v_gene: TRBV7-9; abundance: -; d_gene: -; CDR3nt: TGTGCCAGCAGCTTCAGCGGCACAGATACGCAGTATTTT; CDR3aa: CASSFSGTDTQYF
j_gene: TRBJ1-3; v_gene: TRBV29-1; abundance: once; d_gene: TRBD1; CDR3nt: TGCAGCGCAATGAACCGGACAGGGGTTTATTGTCGGTCACTCTCTGGAAACACCATATATTTT; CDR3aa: CSAMNRTGVYCRSLSGNTIYF
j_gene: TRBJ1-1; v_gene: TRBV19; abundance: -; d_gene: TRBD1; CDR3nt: TGTGCCAGTCGTTTTGACGACAGGGGCCCCAACACTGAAGCTTTCTTT; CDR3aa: CASRFDDRGPNTEAFF
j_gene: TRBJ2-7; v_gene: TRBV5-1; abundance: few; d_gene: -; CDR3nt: TGCGCCAGCAGCTTGGCCTCTCCCTCCCAAGGGGCTCATGGCGAGCAGTACTTC; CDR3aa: CASSLASPSQGAHGEQYF
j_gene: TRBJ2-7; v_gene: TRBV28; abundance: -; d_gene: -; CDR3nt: TGTGCCAGCAGTCTAGTAGGAGGACTTCGAACGTACTTC; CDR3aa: CASSLVGGLRTYF
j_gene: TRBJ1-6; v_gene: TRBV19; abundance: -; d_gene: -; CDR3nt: TGTGCCAGTAGTTTCAAATTTGGGACTGAGGGGTCACCCCTCCACTTT; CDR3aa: CASSFKFGTEGSPLHF
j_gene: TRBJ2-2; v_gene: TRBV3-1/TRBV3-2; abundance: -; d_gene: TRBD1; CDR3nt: TGTGCCAGCAGCCAAGGGACCGGGACAGGGGCCGGGAGCGGGGAGCTGTTTTTT; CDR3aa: CASSQGTGTGAGSGELFF
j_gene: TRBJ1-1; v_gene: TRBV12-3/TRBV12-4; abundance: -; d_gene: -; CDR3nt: TGTGCCAGCAGTTTTTCTTGGGGGGGAGCTTTCTTT; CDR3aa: CASSFSWGGAFF
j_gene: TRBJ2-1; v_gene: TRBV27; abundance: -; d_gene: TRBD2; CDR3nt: TGTGCCAGCAGCGGGACTAGCGGGGGCTTACGGGAGCAGTTCTTC; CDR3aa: CASSGTSGGLREQFF
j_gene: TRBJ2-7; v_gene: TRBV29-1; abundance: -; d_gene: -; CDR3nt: TGCAGCGTTGAAAGCGGATTTACCTACGAGCAGTACTTC; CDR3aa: CSVESGFTYEQYF
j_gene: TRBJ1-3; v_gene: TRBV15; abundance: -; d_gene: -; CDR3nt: TGTGCCACCAGCAGAGACAGGGCTGGAAACACCATATATTTT; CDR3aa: CATSRDRAGNTIYF